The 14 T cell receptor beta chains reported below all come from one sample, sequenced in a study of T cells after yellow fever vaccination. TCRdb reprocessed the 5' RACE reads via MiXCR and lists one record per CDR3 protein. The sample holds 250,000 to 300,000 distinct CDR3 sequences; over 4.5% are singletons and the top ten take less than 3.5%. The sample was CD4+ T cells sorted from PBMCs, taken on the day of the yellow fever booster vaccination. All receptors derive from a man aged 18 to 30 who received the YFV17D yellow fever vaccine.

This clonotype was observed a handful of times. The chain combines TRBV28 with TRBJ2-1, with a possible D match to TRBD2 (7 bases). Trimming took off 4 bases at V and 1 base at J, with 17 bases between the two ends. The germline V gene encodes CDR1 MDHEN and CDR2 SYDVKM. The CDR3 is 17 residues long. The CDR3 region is CASSWPPGGQSYNEQFF. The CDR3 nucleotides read TGTGCCAGCAGTTGGCCCCCGGGGGGCCAGTCCTACAATGAGCAGTTCTTC.

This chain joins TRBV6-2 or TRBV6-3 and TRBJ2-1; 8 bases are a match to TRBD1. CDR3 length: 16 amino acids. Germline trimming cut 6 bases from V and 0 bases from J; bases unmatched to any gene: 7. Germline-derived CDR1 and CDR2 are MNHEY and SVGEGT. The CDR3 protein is CASRRGQAYSYNEQFF. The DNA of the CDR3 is TGTGCCAGCAGGCGGGGACAGGCCTACTCCTACAATGAGCAGTTCTTC.

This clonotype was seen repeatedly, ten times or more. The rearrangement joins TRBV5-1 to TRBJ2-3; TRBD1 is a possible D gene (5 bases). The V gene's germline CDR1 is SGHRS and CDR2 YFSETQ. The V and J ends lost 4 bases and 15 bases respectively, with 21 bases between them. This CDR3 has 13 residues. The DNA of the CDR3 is TGCGCCAGCAGCGAATCGGGCCAGGGCTTGTGTTATTTT. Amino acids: CASSESGQGLCYF.

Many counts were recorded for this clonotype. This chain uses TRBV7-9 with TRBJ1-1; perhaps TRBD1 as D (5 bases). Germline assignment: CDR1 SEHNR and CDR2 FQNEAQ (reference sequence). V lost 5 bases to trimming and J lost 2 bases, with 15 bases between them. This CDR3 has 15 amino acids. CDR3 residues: CASSAQGSTNTEAFF. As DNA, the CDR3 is TGTGCCAGCAGCGCCCAGGGATCTACAAACACTGAAGCTTTCTTT. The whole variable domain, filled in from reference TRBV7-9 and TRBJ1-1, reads DTGVSQNPRHKITKRGQNVTFRCDPISEHNRLYWYRQTLGQGPEFLTYFQNEAQLEKSRLLSDRFSAERPKGSFSTLEIQRTEQGDSAMYLCASSAQGSTNTEAFFGQGTRLTVV.

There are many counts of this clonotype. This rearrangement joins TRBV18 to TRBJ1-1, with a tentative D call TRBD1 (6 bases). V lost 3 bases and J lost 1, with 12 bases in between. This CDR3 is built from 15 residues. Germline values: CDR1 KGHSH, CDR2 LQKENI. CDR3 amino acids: CASSPIWTANTEAFF. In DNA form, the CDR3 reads TGTGCCAGCTCACCCATCTGGACAGCGAACACTGAAGCTTTCTTT.

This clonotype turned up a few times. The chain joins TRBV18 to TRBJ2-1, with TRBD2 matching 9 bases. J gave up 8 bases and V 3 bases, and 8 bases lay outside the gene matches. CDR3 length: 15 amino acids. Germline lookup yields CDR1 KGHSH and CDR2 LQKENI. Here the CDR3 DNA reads TGTGCCAGCTCACCGTTAAGCGGGGGGCCCGATGAGCAGTTCTTC. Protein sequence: CASSPLSGGPDEQFF. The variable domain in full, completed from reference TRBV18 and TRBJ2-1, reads NAGVMQNPRHLVRRRGQEARLRCSPMKGHSHVYWYRQLPEEGLKFMVYLQKENIIDESGMPKERFSAEFPKEGPSILRIQQVVRGDSAAYFCASSPLSGGPDEQFFGPGTRLTVL.

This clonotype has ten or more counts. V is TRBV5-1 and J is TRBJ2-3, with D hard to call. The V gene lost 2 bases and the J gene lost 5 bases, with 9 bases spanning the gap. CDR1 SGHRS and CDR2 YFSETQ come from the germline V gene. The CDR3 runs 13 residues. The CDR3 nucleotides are TGCGCCAGCAGCTTCCGTATGGGAGATACGCAGTATTTT. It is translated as CASSFRMGDTQYF.

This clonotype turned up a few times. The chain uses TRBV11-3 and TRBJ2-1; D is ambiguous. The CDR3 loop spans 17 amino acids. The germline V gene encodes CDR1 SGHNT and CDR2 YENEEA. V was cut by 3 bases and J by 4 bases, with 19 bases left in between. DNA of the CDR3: TGTGCCAGCAGCTTGTGGGATCCGCAAAATTCATACAATGAGCAGTTCTTC. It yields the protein CASSLWDPQNSYNEQFF. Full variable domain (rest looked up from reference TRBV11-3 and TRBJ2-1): EAGVVQSPRYKIIEKKQPVAFWCNPISGHNTLYWYLQNLGQGPELLIRYENEEAVDDSQLPKDRFSAERLKGVDSTLKIQPAELGDSAVYLCASSLWDPQNSYNEQFFGPGTRLTVL.

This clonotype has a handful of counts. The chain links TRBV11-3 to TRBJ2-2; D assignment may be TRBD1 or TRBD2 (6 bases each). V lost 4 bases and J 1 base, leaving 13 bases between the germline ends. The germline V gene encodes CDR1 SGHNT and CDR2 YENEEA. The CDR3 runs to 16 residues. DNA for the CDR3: TGTGCCAGCAGCTATGGTGGGGGGCGGAACACCGGGGAGCTGTTTTTT. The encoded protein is CASSYGGGRNTGELFF.

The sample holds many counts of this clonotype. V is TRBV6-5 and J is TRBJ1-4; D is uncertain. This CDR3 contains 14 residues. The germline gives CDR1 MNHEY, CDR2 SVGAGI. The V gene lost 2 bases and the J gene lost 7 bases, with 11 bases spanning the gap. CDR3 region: CASSYAGPFEKLFF. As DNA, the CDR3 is TGTGCCAGCAGTTACGCTGGACCGTTTGAAAAACTGTTTTTT.

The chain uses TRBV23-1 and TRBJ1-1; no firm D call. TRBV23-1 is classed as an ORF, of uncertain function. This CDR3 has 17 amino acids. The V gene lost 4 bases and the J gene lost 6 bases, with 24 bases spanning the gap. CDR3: CASSRGLAEDLEAEAFF. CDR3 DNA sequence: TGCGCCAGCAGTCGGGGTCTGGCTGAAGACCTTGAGGCTGAAGCTTTCTTT.

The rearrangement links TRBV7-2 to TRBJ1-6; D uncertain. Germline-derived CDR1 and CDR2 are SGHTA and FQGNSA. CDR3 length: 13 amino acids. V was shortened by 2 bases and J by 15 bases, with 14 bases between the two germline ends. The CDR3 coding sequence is TGTGCCAGCAGCTTAAGAGATGGTAGGAACCTCCACTTT. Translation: CASSLRDGRNLHF.

The CDR3: CASSPEGNDGYTF. DNA of the CDR3: TGCGCCAGCAGCCCCGAAGGGAACGATGGCTACACCTTC. The gene calls are TRBV5-1 and TRBJ1-2; no clear D gene. Trimming took 4 bases from V and 6 from J, leaving 13 bases between them. Per the germline V gene, CDR1 is SGHRS and CDR2 is YFSETQ. The CDR3 loop spans 13 amino acids.

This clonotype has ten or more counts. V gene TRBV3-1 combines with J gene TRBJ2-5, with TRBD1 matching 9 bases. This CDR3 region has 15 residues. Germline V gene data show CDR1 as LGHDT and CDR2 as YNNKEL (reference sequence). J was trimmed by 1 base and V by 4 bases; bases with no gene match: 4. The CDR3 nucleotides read TGTGCCAGCAGCCTCGGACAGGGGCCCCAAGAGACCCAGTACTTC. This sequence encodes CASSLGQGPQETQYF.